Below, 3 T cell receptor beta chains from the same sample are listed, as sequenced in a study of T cell responses to AZD1222 COVID-19 vaccine. Clones were sequenced by immunoSEQ multiplex PCR, and TCRdb holds only the in-frame ones, with some missing. The profile shows 90,000 to 120,000 clones, more than 75% of them singletons. The source was peripheral blood, collected 28 days after the second dose of the MenACWY control vaccine. Receptor source: an adult who received the MenACWY meningococcal vaccine as a control.

This clone was observed once. The chain links TRBV28 to TRBJ1-1; possible D gene TRBD1, 5 bases. Germline CDR1 reads MDHEN; CDR2 reads SYDVKM. The CDR3 is made up of 11 amino acids. V gave up 7 bases and J gave up 5 bases, with 8 bases separating them. The CDR3 DNA reads TGTGCCAGCATGGGGCTAACTGAAGCTTTCTTT. Amino acids: CASMGLTEAFF.

V gene TRBV7-2 combines with J gene TRBJ1-5; TRBD1 aligns across 10 bases. The length of the CDR3 is 19 residues. The trim removed 3 bases at V and 0 bases at J, leaving 11 bases unmatched. CDR1 and CDR2 (germline): SGHTA, FQGNSA. The DNA of the CDR3 is TGTGCCAGCAGCTTTCCTCCTGCGGGACAGGGGTATAGCAATCAGCCCCAGCATTTT. Translation: CASSFPPAGQGYSNQPQHF.

The J gene is TRBJ2-2, the V gene TRBV11-2; D not resolved. CDR3 length: 16 residues. Germline-derived CDR1 and CDR2 are SGHAT and FQNNGV. Between the trimmed V and J ends, which lost 1 base and 0 bases, there was a span of 9 bases. This chain's CDR3 is CASSLGVGSNTGELFF. Here the CDR3 DNA reads TGTGCCAGCAGCTTAGGGGTGGGGTCGAACACCGGGGAGCTGTTTTTT.